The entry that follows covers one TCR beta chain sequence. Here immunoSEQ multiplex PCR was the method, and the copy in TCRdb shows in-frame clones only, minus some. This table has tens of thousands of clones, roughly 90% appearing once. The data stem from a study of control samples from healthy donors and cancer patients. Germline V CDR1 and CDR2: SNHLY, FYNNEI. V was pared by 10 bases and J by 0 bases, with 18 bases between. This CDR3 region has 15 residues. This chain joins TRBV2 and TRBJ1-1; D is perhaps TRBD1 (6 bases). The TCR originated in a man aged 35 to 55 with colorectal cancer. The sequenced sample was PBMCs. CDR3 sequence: CAIPKGGGLNTEAFF. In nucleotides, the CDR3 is TGTGCCATCCCAAAGGGGGGGGGACTGAACACTGAAGCTTTCTTT. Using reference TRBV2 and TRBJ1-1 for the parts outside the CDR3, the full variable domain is EPEVTQTPSHQVTQMGQEVILRCVPISNHLYFYWYRQILGQKVEFLVSFYNNEISEKSEIFDDQFSVERPDGSNFTLKIRSTKLEDSAMYFCAIPKGGGLNTEAFFGQGTRLTVV.